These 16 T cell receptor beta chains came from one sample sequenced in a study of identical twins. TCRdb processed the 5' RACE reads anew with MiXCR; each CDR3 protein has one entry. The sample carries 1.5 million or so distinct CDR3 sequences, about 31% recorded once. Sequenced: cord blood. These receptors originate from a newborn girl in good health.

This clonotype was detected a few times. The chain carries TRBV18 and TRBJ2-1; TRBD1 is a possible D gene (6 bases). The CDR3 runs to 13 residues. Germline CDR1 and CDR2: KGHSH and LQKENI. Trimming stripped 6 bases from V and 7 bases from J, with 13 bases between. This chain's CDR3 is CASSDRLVNEQFF. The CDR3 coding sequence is TGTGCCAGCTCCGACAGGCTAGTTAATGAGCAGTTCTTC.

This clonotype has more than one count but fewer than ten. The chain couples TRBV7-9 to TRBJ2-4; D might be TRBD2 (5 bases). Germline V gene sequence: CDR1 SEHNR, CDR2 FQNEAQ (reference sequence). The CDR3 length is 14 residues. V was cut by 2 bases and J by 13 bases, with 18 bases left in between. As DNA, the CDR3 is TGTGCCAGCAGCTTACAGCTCTTTATGGGAGAGCAGTACTTC. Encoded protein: CASSLQLFMGEQYF.

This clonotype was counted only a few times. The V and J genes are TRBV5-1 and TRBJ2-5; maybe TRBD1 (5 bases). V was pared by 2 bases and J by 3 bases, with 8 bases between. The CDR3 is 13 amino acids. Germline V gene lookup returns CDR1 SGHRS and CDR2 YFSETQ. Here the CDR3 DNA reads TGCGCCAGCAGCTTCAGGGCGGAAGAGACCCAGTACTTC. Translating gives CASSFRAEETQYF.

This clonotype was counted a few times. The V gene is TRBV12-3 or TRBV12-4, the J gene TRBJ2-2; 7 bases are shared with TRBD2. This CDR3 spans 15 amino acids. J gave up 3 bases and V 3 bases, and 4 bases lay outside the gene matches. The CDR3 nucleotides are TGTGCCAGCAGTTTCTCTAGCGGCGACACCGGGGAGCTGTTTTTT. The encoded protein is CASSFSSGDTGELFF.

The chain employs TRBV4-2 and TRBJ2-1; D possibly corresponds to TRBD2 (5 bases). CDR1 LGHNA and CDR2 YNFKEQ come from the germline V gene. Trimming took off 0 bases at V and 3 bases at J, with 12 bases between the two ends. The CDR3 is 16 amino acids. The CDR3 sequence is CASSQEHQRYYNEQFF. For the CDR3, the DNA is TGTGCCAGCAGCCAAGAACACCAGCGGTACTACAATGAGCAGTTCTTC.

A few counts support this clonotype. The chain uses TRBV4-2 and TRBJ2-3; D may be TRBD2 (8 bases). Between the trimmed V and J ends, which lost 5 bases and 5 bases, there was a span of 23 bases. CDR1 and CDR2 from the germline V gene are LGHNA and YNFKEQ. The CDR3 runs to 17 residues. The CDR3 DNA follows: TGTGCCAGCAGCAAAAGAGGGACAGCGGGGGTCGGAGATACGCAGTATTTT. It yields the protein CASSKRGTAGVGDTQYF.

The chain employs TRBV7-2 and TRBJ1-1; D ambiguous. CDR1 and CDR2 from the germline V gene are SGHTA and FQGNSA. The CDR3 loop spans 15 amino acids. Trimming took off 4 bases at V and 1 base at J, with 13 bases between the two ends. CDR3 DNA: TGTGCCAGCAGCTCGACCGGGATGGCGAACACTGAAGCTTTCTTT. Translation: CASSSTGMANTEAFF.

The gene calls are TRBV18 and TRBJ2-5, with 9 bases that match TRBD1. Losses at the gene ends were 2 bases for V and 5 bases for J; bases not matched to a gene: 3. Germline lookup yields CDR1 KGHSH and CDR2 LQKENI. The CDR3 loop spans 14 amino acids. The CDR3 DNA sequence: TGTGCCAGCTCACCAGGGACAGGGTTGGAGACCCAGTACTTC. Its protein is CASSPGTGLETQYF.

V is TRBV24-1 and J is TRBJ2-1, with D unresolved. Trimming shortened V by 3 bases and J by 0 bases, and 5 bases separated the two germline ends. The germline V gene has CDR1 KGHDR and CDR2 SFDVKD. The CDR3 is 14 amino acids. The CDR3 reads CATSDAGSYNEQFF. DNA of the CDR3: TGTGCCACCAGTGATGCCGGCTCCTACAATGAGCAGTTCTTC.

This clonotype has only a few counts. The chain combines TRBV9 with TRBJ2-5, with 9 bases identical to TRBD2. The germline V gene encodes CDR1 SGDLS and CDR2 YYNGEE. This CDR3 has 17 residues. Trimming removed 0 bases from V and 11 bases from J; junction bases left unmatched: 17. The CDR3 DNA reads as TGTGCCAGCAGCGTAGGGCTAGGCGGGAGGGCCGTATATGAGCAGTACTTC. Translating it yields CASSVGLGGRAVYEQYF.

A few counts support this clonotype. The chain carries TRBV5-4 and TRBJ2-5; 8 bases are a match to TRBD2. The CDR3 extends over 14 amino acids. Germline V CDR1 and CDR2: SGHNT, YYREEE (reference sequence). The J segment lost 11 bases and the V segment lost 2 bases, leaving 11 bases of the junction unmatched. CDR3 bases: TGTGCCAGCAGCTTTCTTGCGGGAGGCAATGAGCAGTACTTC. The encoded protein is CASSFLAGGNEQYF.

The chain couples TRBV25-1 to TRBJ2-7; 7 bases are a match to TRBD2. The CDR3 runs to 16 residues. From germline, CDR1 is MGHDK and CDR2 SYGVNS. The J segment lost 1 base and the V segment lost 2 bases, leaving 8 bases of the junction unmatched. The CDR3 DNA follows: TGTGCCAGCAGTGAACGCCTAGCGGTACATTCCTACGAGCAGTACTTC. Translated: CASSERLAVHSYEQYF.

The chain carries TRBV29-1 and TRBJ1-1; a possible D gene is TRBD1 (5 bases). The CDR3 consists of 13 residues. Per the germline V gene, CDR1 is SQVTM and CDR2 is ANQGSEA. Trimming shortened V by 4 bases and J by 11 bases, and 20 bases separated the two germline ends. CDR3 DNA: TGCAGCGTTGGGACCCGATTACAGGTTGGGGCTTTCTTT. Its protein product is CSVGTRLQVGAFF.

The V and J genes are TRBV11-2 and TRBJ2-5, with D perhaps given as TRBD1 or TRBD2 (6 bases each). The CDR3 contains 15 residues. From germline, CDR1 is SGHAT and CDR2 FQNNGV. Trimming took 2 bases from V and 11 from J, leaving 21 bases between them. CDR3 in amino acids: CASSLWQGTSNEQYF. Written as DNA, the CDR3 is TGTGCCAGCAGCTTATGGCAGGGGACTTCAAATGAGCAGTACTTC.

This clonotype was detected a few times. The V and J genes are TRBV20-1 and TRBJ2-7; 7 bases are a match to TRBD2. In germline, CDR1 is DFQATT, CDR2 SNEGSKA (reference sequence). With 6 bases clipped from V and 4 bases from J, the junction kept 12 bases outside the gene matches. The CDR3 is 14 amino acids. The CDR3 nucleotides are TGCAGTGCGGGAAAGGCTAGCGGACGATACGAGCAGTACTTC. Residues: CSAGKASGRYEQYF.

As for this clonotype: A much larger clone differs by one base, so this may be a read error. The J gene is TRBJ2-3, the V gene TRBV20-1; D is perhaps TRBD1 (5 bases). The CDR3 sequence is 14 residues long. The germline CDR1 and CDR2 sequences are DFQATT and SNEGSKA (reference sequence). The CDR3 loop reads CSAGATARSETQYF. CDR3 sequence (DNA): TGCAGTGCTGGGGCTACCGCTAGATCAGAGACGCAGTATTTT.